This TCR beta chain was recorded in a study of blood T cell repertoires in COVID-19. Study summary: COVID-19 samples, acute and convalescent, were from the United States, Italy and Spain. The cDNA or gDNA used as material had been derived from T cells, B-cell-depleted T cells, or PBMCs.

The data were produced by immunoSEQ multiplex PCR, yet TCRdb's version contains in-frame clones alone and is incomplete. Here the sample spans 300,000 to 400,000 clones, 83% being singletons. The CDR3 sequence is 12 residues long. Germline V CDR1 and CDR2: SGHTA, FQGTGA. V dropped 1 base and J dropped 8 bases, with 6 bases sitting between them. The receptor's source is a man younger than 45 with active or convalescent COVID-19. The sample consisted of peripheral blood. The J gene is TRBJ2-1, the V gene TRBV7-3, with a possible D match to TRBD2 (5 bases). Written as DNA, the CDR3 is TGTGCCAGCAGCTTAATGGGAGATGAGCAGTTCTTC. It yields the protein CASSLMGDEQFF.